The source of this TCR beta chain is a study of blood T cells in healthy people across ages (dated by TCRdb to the mid-2010s). Some background on the complete study: In model experiments, template switching captured about one uniquely barcoded TCR beta cDNA molecule for every two T cells. The study measured age-related changes in TCR beta repertoire diversity using deep sequencing normalized with unique cDNA molecular identifiers. Four age groups were formed from the donors: young (average roughly 15 years), middle-aged (more than 35), aged (62) and long-lived (82). To avoid experimental bias, donors of different ages were randomly spread across the sequencing lanes. The study analyzed two additional independent replicas of 1 million unique cDNA reads from the same blood draw for two donors, one aged 18 to 29 and one aged 80 or older.

Study-wide findings and limitations: Because profiling used bulk unsorted PBMCs, naive and antigen-experienced compartments could not be compared conclusively. As age increased, observed TCR beta diversity per million T cells dropped in a roughly linear way, and a significant reduction was already evident by age 40. There was a strong correlation between observed TCR beta diversity and the percentage of naive T cells measured by flow cytometry. Because donor CMV infection status was unknown, age-related changes in expanded clonotypes were potentially confounded. Estimates of total diversity from one million sequenced T cells were regarded as lower bounds and underestimates. Compared with the aged group, more naive CD4+ T cells, fewer expanded clones and increased TCR diversity were shown by the long-lived group, suggesting age selection.

Donors were a few dozen systemically healthy Caucasian individuals from Russia aged roughly 6 to 100 years. Around 10 milliliters of peripheral blood were drawn from each donor into EDTA-treated Vacutainer tubes. Ficoll-Paque density-gradient centrifugation was used to isolate PBMCs, with at least 7 million per sample. Total RNA was extracted from PBMCs with Trizol reagent, with at least 6 micrograms obtained per sample. For every donor, an aliquot of PBMCs went through flow cytometry to measure the percentages of naive CD45RAhigh/CD27high T cells. CDR1 PRHDT and CDR2 FYEKMQ are derived from the germline V gene (reference sequence). Reading from cysteine to phenylalanine, the CDR3 counts 14 amino acids. The entry retains the CDR3 DNA only, 42 bases that are in frame from base 1. Receptors were amplified or captured by 5' RACE. Sequenced using an Illumina HiSeq 2500. A second roughly 6 to 12 cycle PCR used a sample-barcoded 5' primer and a J-beta primer mix. A unique molecular identifier was introduced onto each TCR beta cDNA molecule by a template-switch 5' adaptor carrying 12 random nucleotides. Each sample yielded at least 2.5 million CDR3-containing paired-end reads. All of the RNA was converted into first-strand cDNA using the Mint cDNA synthesis kit, with a TRBC-specific oligonucleotide serving as the primer. All cDNA was treated with uracil-DNA glycosylase and then went through a first 18-cycle PCR with the universal primers M1SS and BC2_uni_R. Under the source paper's analysis protocol: For normalization, 1 million high-quality reads were randomly selected from each sample, with every read carrying a distinct molecular identifier. Instead of being binned into consensus sequences, reads with shared molecular identifiers were discarded. MiTCR, set to a Q25 quality threshold and the strictest error-elimination algorithm, was used for CDR3 identification, clonotype clustering and error correction. A nonparametric unseen species model with Euler transformation was used to estimate lower-bound total TCR beta diversity. TCRdb reanalyzed the raw reads on its own, using fastp at Q25 for trimming and MiXCR for clone calling, and kept in-frame beta chains. Rows with one shared CDR3 protein collapse into an entry with the most common genes and DNA. The V and J calls and clone size come from TCRdb's table, not from the authors' own analysis. Recorded for this sample are 550,000 to 600,000 distinct CDR3 sequences; around 48% of them occurred a single time. The top ten clones comprise about 26% of the sample.

In the case of this clonotype: The specificity of this receptor is unknown. The junction departs from germline at one end; a sequencing error may be responsible.

This chain joins TRBV13 to TRBJ2-4, with the D gene not confidently named. This TCR came from a man older than 75 in good health. Sequencing input: blood. The CDR3 in this case is CACSLGGDYNEQYF. The nucleotides are TGTGCCTGCAGCTTAGGTGGGGATTACAATGAGCAGTACTTC.